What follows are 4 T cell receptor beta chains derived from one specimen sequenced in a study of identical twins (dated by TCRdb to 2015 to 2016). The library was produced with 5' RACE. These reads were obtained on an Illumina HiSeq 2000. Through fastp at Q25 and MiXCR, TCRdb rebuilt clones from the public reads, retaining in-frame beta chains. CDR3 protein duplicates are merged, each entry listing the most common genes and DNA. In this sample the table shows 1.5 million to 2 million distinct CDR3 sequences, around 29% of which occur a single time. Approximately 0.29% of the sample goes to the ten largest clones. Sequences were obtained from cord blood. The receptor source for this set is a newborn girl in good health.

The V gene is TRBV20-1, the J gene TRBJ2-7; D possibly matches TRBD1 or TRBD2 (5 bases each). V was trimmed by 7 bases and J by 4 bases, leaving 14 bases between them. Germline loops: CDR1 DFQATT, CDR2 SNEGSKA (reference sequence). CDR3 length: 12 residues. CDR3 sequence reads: CSVTGRRYEQYF. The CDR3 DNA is TGCAGTGTAACGGGACGGAGATACGAGCAGTACTTC.

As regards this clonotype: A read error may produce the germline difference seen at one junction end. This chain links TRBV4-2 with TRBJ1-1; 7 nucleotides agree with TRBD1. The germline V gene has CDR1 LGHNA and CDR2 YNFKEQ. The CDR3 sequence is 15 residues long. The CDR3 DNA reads TGTGCCAGCAGCCACCCGGGACAGCCGAACGCTGAAGCTTTCTTT. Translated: CASSHPGQPNAEAFF.

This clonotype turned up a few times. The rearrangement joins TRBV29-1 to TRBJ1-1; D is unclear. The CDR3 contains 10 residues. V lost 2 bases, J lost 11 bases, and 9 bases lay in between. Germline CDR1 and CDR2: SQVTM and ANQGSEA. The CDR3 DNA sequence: TGCAGCGTTGAATCCTCCGGCGCTTTCTTT. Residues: CSVESSGAFF.

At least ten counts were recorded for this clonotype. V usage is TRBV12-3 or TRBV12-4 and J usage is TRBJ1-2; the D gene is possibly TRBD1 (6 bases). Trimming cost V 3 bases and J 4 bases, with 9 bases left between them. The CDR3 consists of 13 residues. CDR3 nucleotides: TGTGCCAGCAGTTTCAGGGGTTCCTATGGCTACACCTTC. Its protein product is CASSFRGSYGYTF.